These 9 T cell receptor beta chains originate from one sample sequenced in a study of blood T cell repertoires in COVID-19. Data came from immunoSEQ multiplex PCR; TCRdb stores just in-frame clones and leaves some out. This table holds about 240,000 clones, roughly 89% found once. The sample was PBMCs or T cells enriched from blood (not recorded which). The source is a woman in her 30s with acute COVID-19.

The rearrangement uses TRBV24-1 and TRBJ1-2; D uncertain. The germline gives CDR1 KGHDR, CDR2 SFDVKD. V dropped 4 bases and J dropped 4 bases, with 9 bases sitting between them. CDR3 size: 13 residues. DNA of the CDR3: TGTGCCACCAGTGACGGGTCCCTCTATGGCTACACCTTC. It is translated as CATSDGSLYGYTF.

The chain is built from TRBV3-1 (or the pseudogene TRBV3-2) and TRBJ2-7; a weak D match, TRBD2 (7 bases). The germline gives CDR1 LGHDT, CDR2 YNNKEL (reference sequence). The CDR3 consists of 19 residues. Between the trimmed V and J ends, which lost 3 bases and 4 bases, there was a span of 28 bases. CDR3 region: CASSHFRDRTRRAKYEQYF. The CDR3 bases are TGTGCCAGCAGCCACTTCCGCGACAGGACTAGAAGGGCTAAGTACGAGCAGTACTTC.

This clone was seen only a few times. The chain links TRBV4-2 to TRBJ1-1; D is ambiguous. CDR1 and CDR2 (germline): LGHNA, YNFKEQ. The CDR3 length is 15 residues. Trimming removed 0 bases from V and 1 base from J, with 9 bases in between. CDR3: CASSQDLSGNTEAFF. CDR3 bases: TGTGCCAGCAGCCAAGATCTAAGCGGGAACACTGAAGCTTTCTTT.

Remarks on this clone: This sample also contains other DNA sequences that code for the same CDR3. The chain has TRBV18 and TRBJ2-7, with 11 nucleotides matching TRBD1. Germline CDR1 is KGHSH and CDR2 is LQKENI. The CDR3 length is 14 residues. V shed 3 bases, J shed 3 bases, and the junction held 1 base outside the gene matches. CDR3 region: CASSPGTGGYEQYF. In DNA form, the CDR3 reads TGTGCCAGCTCACCCGGGACAGGGGGCTACGAGCAGTACTTC.

The J gene is TRBJ2-5, the V gene TRBV11-2; D is possibly TRBD1 (5 bases). Trimming took off 1 base at V and 4 bases at J, with 13 bases between the two ends. In germline, CDR1 is SGHAT, CDR2 FQNNGV. The CDR3 length is 15 residues. CDR3 nucleotides: TGTGCCAGCAGCTTAGCGGCAGGGCGAGTAGAGACCCAGTACTTC. Protein product: CASSLAAGRVETQYF.

The chain couples TRBV18 to TRBJ2-7, with D possibly TRBD1 on 6 matching bases. The germline CDR1 and CDR2 sequences are KGHSH and LQKENI. Trimming took off 1 base at V and 2 bases at J, with 9 bases between the two ends. The CDR3 has 14 residues. The CDR3 protein is CASSPLGTTYEQYF. The CDR3 DNA reads as TGTGCCAGCTCACCACTGGGGACAACCTACGAGCAGTACTTC.

This clone turned up a few times. The chain employs TRBV3-1 (or the pseudogene TRBV3-2) and TRBJ1-2; D may be TRBD1 (6 bases). V lost 2 bases, J lost 4 bases, and 17 bases lay in between. This CDR3 spans 16 amino acids. Germline V gene lookup returns CDR1 LGHDT and CDR2 YNNKEL (reference sequence). The CDR3 DNA is TGTGCCAGCAGCCAATTATCGAAGGTCAGGGGCTATGGCTACACCTTC. This gives the protein CASSQLSKVRGYGYTF.

The chain uses TRBV4-2 and TRBJ1-3, with 7 bases aligning to TRBD1. CDR1 is LGHNA, CDR2 YNFKEQ, per germline. There are 16 residues in the CDR3. V lost 4 bases and J lost 4; bases outside the gene matches: 10. The CDR3 DNA sequence: TGTGCCAGCAGCCCAGACTTACGAGGGGGCGGAAACACCATATATTTT. Its translation: CASSPDLRGGGNTIYF.

The chain recombines TRBV10-1 with TRBJ2-5; D perhaps matches TRBD2 (6 bases). CDR1 is WNHNN and CDR2 is SYGVQD in the germline V gene (reference sequence). The V end was cut by 5 bases, the J end by 2 bases, with 15 bases between. The CDR3 is made up of 15 amino acids. The CDR3 here is CASSRRGDQQETQYF. In nucleotides, the CDR3 is TGCGCCAGCAGTCGCCGCGGGGACCAACAAGAGACCCAGTACTTC.